These 13 T cell receptor beta chains share one sample of origin, sequenced in a study of T-cell reconstitution after alpha-beta-depleted transplantation in children. TCRbeta library preparation incorporated unique molecular identifiers. One entry per CDR3 protein results from TCRdb running MiXCR on the PCR reads. Among hundreds of thousands of distinct CDR3 sequences listed, around 14% were seen once. Specimen: PBMCs, collected before TCRalphabeta/CD19-depleted stem cell transplant. The origin of the receptors is a girl aged 2-10 years with congenital amegakaryocytic thrombocytopenia, due to receive a stem cell transplant.

The chain combines TRBV3-1 with TRBJ2-1; no clear D gene. CDR1 and CDR2 (germline): LGHDT, YNNKEL (reference sequence). The CDR3 spans 14 residues. V lost 4 bases, J lost 4 bases, and 11 bases lay in between. CDR3 sequence (DNA): TGTGCCAGCAGCCCGTTAACTCGATACAATGAGCAGTTCTTC. Translating it yields CASSPLTRYNEQFF.

This clonotype has a handful of counts. This rearrangement joins TRBV5-1 to TRBJ2-5; D unresolved. Per germline, CDR1 SGHRS and CDR2 YFSETQ. Trimming removed 6 bases at V and 1 base at J, with 10 bases between. CDR3 length equals 13 residues. CDR3 sequence (DNA): TGCGCCAGCACCACACGGACCCAAGAGACCCAGTACTTC. Translated, it gives CASTTRTQETQYF.

Notes on this clonotype: A read error is possible here, since a much larger clone lies one base away. The rearrangement links TRBV7-6 to TRBJ1-1; D ambiguous. CDR3 length: 16 residues. Trimming removed 7 bases from V and 1 base from J, with 19 bases in between. Per the germline V gene, CDR1 is SGHVS and CDR2 is FNYEAQ. This CDR3 is CASTVSQRGRNTEAFF. The CDR3 DNA sequence: TGTGCCAGCACCGTTTCCCAGCGAGGCCGGAACACTGAAGCTTTCTTT.

This chain joins TRBV5-1 and TRBJ2-1, with 7 bases matching TRBD2. Germline-derived CDR1 and CDR2 are SGHRS and YFSETQ. This CDR3 is built from 15 residues. V shed 4 bases, J shed 6 bases, and the junction held 10 bases outside the gene matches. CDR3 bases: TGCGCCAGCAGCAAGACTAGCAGCACCTTCAATGAGCAGTTCTTC. Translation gives CASSKTSSTFNEQFF.

This clonotype was observed at least ten times. This sequence joins TRBV5-1 and TRBJ2-1; 7 bases map to TRBD2. The CDR3 totals 15 residues. The germline gives CDR1 SGHRS, CDR2 YFSETQ. V lost 2 bases to trimming and J lost 9 bases; unmatched junction nucleotides: 11. The CDR3 nucleotides are TGCGCCAGCAGCTTACCTAGCGGAAACGGAGGTGAGCAGTTCTTC. Encoded protein: CASSLPSGNGGEQFF.

This rearrangement joins TRBV7-6 to TRBJ2-1; 8 positions agree with TRBD2. The CDR3 covers 17 residues. Germline V gene lookup returns CDR1 SGHVS and CDR2 FNYEAQ. J was trimmed by 0 bases and V by 5 bases; bases with no gene match: 9. CDR3: CASSPPAGTSSYNEQFF. The CDR3 DNA follows: TGTGCCAGCAGCCCCCCGGCCGGGACTAGCTCCTACAATGAGCAGTTCTTC.

The chain joins TRBV20-1 to TRBJ1-2; TRBD1 is a possible D gene (5 bases). V lost 0 bases and J lost 4, with 15 bases in between. The CDR3 is made up of 15 amino acids. CDR1 DFQATT and CDR2 SNEGSKA come from the germline V gene (reference sequence). The CDR3 nucleotides are TGCAGTGCTAGAGATCCCGGCAGGGATGGCTATGGCTACACCTTC. Protein sequence: CSARDPGRDGYGYTF.

This chain links TRBV7-8 with TRBJ2-3; 12 bases align to TRBD2. V shed 1 base, J shed 6 bases, and the junction held 14 bases outside the gene matches. The V gene's germline CDR1 is SGHVS and CDR2 FQNEAQ. This CDR3 spans 19 amino acids. The CDR3 DNA follows: TGTGCCAGCAGCTTAGTTCCGGCTATTTGGACTAGCGGGGAGGATACGCAGTATTTT. Its translation is CASSLVPAIWTSGEDTQYF.

This clonotype was observed at least ten times. V gene TRBV5-1 combines with J gene TRBJ1-1; TRBD1 matches at 10 bases. The CDR3 length is 15 residues. CDR1 and CDR2 (germline): SGHRS, YFSETQ. Trimming cost V 1 base and J 7 bases; bases outside gene matches: 7. The CDR3, as DNA: TGCGCCAGCAGCTTGTCAGCGACAGGGGGCTATGAAGCTTTCTTT. It codes for CASSLSATGGYEAFF.

The rearrangement joins TRBV20-1 to TRBJ2-1, with 13 bases matching TRBD2. Unmatched junction bases numbered 6, after V lost 6 bases and J lost 10 bases. CDR3 size: 13 residues. Germline V gene lookup returns CDR1 DFQATT and CDR2 SNEGSKA (reference sequence). The CDR3 is CSAWTSGRSEQFF. CDR3 in DNA: TGCAGTGCCTGGACTAGCGGGAGATCCGAGCAGTTCTTC.

The chain couples TRBV27 to TRBJ2-7; D unresolved. CDR1 and CDR2 (germline): MNHEY, SMNVEV (reference sequence). V shed 3 bases and J shed 4 bases, with 19 bases lying between them. This CDR3 region has 16 residues. The CDR3 loop reads CASSFGSSPRAYEQYF. DNA for the CDR3: TGTGCCAGCAGTTTTGGCAGTTCCCCGCGAGCTTACGAGCAGTACTTC.

Ten or more counts support this clonotype. V usage is TRBV7-8 and J usage is TRBJ2-1; TRBD1 or TRBD2 may be the D gene (5 bases each). V shed 8 bases and J shed 10 bases, with 27 bases lying between them. Per the germline V gene, CDR1 is SGHVS and CDR2 is FQNEAQ. This CDR3 region has 16 residues. The CDR3 loop reads CASWDPGLTAFGEQFF. DNA for the CDR3: TGTGCCAGCTGGGACCCAGGGCTCACCGCATTTGGGGAGCAGTTCTTC.

The V gene is TRBV29-1, the J gene TRBJ1-2; D remains unclear. V was cut by 3 bases and J by 0 bases, with 17 bases left in between. CDR1 and CDR2 from the germline V gene are SQVTM and ANQGSEA. The CDR3 totals 16 residues. The CDR3 is CSVDDLLGGSNYGYTF. CDR3 bases: TGCAGCGTTGATGATCTCTTGGGCGGTTCTAACTATGGCTACACCTTC.